The 15 T cell receptor beta chains reported below all come from one sample, sequenced in a study of regulatory T cells in long-lasting Graves disease (dated by TCRdb to the early 2020s). This sample's time point label indicates: newly diagnosed GD, antithyroid drugs for less than 3 months. For both TCR sequencing and RNA sequencing, RNA was extracted from PBMCs using TRIzol. Libraries came from multiplex PCR. The sequencer was an Illumina HiSeq 4000. TCR beta libraries were built with iRepertoire HTBI primers and Arm-PCR amplification of CDR3 regions. The public reads were reprocessed in TCRdb via fastp at Q25 and MiXCR, keeping in-frame beta chains. One record per CDR3 amino acid sequence lists the most common genes and DNA. The sample yields about 470,000 distinct CDR3 sequences; 15% to 20% were counted once. About 12% of the sample lies in the top ten. The sample was also linked to a second study, of T cells in Graves' hyperthyroidism and ophthalmopathy.

Sequenced material: peripheral blood mononuclear cells (PBMCs), taken at new diagnosis, from a patient treated with antithyroid drugs. All receptors come from a man aged 40-49 years with Graves disease. Donor details come from another sample of the same person, matched by shared clones.

The table lists this clonotype with a few counts. The V and J genes are TRBV6-1 and TRBJ2-7; 16 bases are shared with TRBD2. V lost 7 bases and J lost 6; bases outside the gene matches: 9. There are 16 residues in the CDR3. Germline loops: CDR1 MNHNS, CDR2 SASEGT. CDR3 sequence (DNA): TGTGCCAGCACTCCAGGGACTAGCGGGAGGGCCGGCGAGCAGTACTTC. Its translation is CASTPGTSGRAGEQYF.

This clonotype was counted many times. The rearrangement uses TRBV27 and TRBJ1-6; D may be TRBD1 (5 bases). From germline, CDR1 is MNHEY and CDR2 SMNVEV (reference sequence). CDR3 length equals 14 residues. V lost 3 bases and J 6 bases, leaving 9 bases between the germline ends. CDR3 loop: CASSFRDGNSPLHF. CDR3 bases: TGTGCCAGCAGTTTTCGGGACGGTAATTCACCCCTCCACTTT.

This clonotype was counted at least ten times. The chain employs TRBV30 and TRBJ2-2; D might be TRBD2 (7 bases). Germline CDR1 GTSNPN, CDR2 SVGIG (reference sequence). This CDR3 is 14 amino acids long. V was trimmed by 8 bases and J by 4 bases, leaving 17 bases between them. In DNA, the CDR3 is TGTGCCCTTAGGGGGGAGGGAGGCACCGGGGAGCTGTTTTTT. Residues: CALRGEGGTGELFF.

This clonotype appeared a few times. Germline is not matched at one junction end, which may reflect a read error. The chain couples TRBV12-5 to TRBJ1-1, with D unresolved. CDR3 length: 12 residues. Germline assignment: CDR1 LGHNT and CDR2 FRNRAP. CDR3 nucleotides: TGTGCTAATGGTTTTGGGAACACTGAAGCTTTCTTT. The encoded protein is CANGFGNTEAFF.

This clonotype has more than one count but fewer than ten. The chain has TRBV15 and TRBJ1-2; D gene ambiguous. The germline V gene encodes CDR1 LNHNV and CDR2 YYDKDF (reference sequence). The CDR3 loop spans 15 amino acids. V was trimmed by 6 bases and J by 3 bases, leaving 17 bases between them. For the CDR3, the DNA is TGTGCCACCAGTCGTTCACCAGGCAGTGACTATGGCTACACCTTC. This encodes CATSRSPGSDYGYTF. The full variable domain, rest sourced from reference TRBV15 and TRBJ1-2, is DAMVIQNPRYQVTQFGKPVTLSCSQTLNHNVMYWYQQKSSQAPKLLFHYYDKDFNNEADTPDNFQSRRPNTSFCFLDIRSPGLGDTAMYLCATSRSPGSDYGYTFGSGTRLTVV.

This clonotype was recorded a few times. The chain links TRBV18 to TRBJ2-1; TRBD1 matches 7 bases. CDR3 length: 15 amino acids. Germline V lookup: CDR1 KGHSH, CDR2 LQKENI. J gave up 4 bases and V 3 bases, and 6 bases lay outside the gene matches. This chain's CDR3 is CASSPPGTVYNEQFF. The CDR3 DNA reads as TGTGCCAGCTCACCTCCCGGGACAGTGTACAATGAGCAGTTCTTC.

This clonotype appeared many times. The chain combines TRBV12-3 or TRBV12-4 with TRBJ2-7; D is undetermined. The V gene lost 2 bases and the J gene lost 4 bases, with 12 bases spanning the gap. The CDR3 spans 14 residues. CDR3 sequence: CASSLSLLRYEQYF. DNA of the CDR3: TGTGCCAGCAGTTTAAGTCTACTCAGGTACGAGCAGTACTTC.

This clonotype was counted ten times or more. One end of the junction is discordant with germline, which a read error may explain. The chain uses TRBV10-1 and TRBJ2-7; no firm D call. CDR3 size: 13 residues. Germline lookup yields CDR1 WNHNN and CDR2 SYGVQD (reference sequence). The CDR3 nucleotides are TGTGCCAGCAGCGACCGATTCTCCTACGAGCAGTACTTC. Translated, it gives CASSDRFSYEQYF.

This clonotype was counted a few times. This chain's CDR3 is CASSQGDRRTNYGYTF. The CDR3, as DNA: TGCGCCAGCAGCCAAGGGGACAGGCGAACTAACTATGGCTACACCTTC. The chain uses TRBV4-1 and TRBJ1-2; 8 nucleotides match TRBD1. The germline CDR1 and CDR2 sequences are MGHRA and YSYEKL. The CDR3 has 16 amino acids. The trim removed 1 base at V and 0 bases at J, leaving 4 bases unmatched.

The chain carries TRBV12-3 or TRBV12-4 and TRBJ2-2; TRBD2 aligns across 7 bases. The length of the CDR3 is 16 residues. The J segment lost 4 bases and the V segment lost 5 bases, leaving 10 bases of the junction unmatched. CDR3 DNA sequence: TGTGCCAGCAGTATCCCTAGCGGTCCGGGCACCGGGGAGCTGTTTTTT. It specifies CASSIPSGPGTGELFF.

This clonotype has a count of ten or more. The chain is built from TRBV6-2 or TRBV6-3 and TRBJ2-7, with TRBD1 identical over 9 bases. This CDR3 region has 14 residues. Germline V gene data show CDR1 as MNHEY and CDR2 as SVGEGT. The J segment lost 3 bases and the V segment lost 6 bases, leaving 6 bases of the junction unmatched. The CDR3, as DNA: TGTGCCAGCAGGGAGACAGGGGGAGTCTACGAGCAGTACTTC. This translates into CASRETGGVYEQYF.

This clonotype was observed at least ten times. The DNA for the CDR3 is TGTGCCAGCAGTGAACCCGGGACAGTTGAAGATGAAAAACTGTTTTTT. Its translation is CASSEPGTVEDEKLFF. This sequence joins TRBV2 and TRBJ1-4, with 7 bases identical to TRBD1. The CDR3 is made up of 16 amino acids. Looked up from germline, CDR1 is SNHLY and CDR2 is FYNNEI. The V segment lost 2 bases and the J segment 6 bases; nucleotides outside the gene matches: 9.

This clonotype was recorded many times. The V and J genes are TRBV3-1 and TRBJ2-1; 11 bases fit TRBD1. The CDR3 contains 14 residues. Germline V gives CDR1 LGHDT, CDR2 YNNKEL (reference sequence). The V segment lost 3 bases and the J segment 15 bases; nucleotides outside the gene matches: 10. The DNA for the CDR3 is TGTGCCAGCAGCCACCTCTCAGGACAGGGGGCGACGTTCTTC. It specifies CASSHLSGQGATFF.

This clonotype was seen only a few times. The gene calls are TRBV18 and TRBJ1-3; 7 nucleotides line up with TRBD1. Germline V gene sequence: CDR1 KGHSH, CDR2 LQKENI. The CDR3 extends over 16 amino acids. V was clipped by 3 bases and J by 3 bases; unmatched bases: 8. The CDR3 sequence: CASSPQGQVRGNTIYF. For the CDR3, the DNA is TGTGCCAGCTCACCCCAAGGACAGGTTCGTGGAAACACCATATATTTT.

Details on this clonotype: A much more abundant neighbour one base away suggests this may be a read error. The chain employs TRBV18 and TRBJ2-5, with unresolved D. V gave up 2 bases and J gave up 6 bases, with 7 bases separating them. Germline V gene data show CDR1 as KGHSH and CDR2 as LQKENI. The CDR3 is 12 residues long. The CDR3 sequence is CASSPCQQTQYF. The CDR3 DNA reads as TGTGCCAGCTCACCATGTCAGCAGACCCAGTACTTC.